These 10 T cell receptor beta chains were all obtained from the same sample, sequenced in a study of CD8 T cells in ankylosing spondylitis. Study outcomes and limitations: There was a TCR beta motif, made of roughly eight highly homologous variants, that appeared characteristic of ankylosing spondylitis blood.

No antigen is known for these receptors. One entry per CDR3 protein, called by TCRdb with MiXCR from the 5' RACE reads. The sample includes about 800,000 distinct CDR3 sequences, 10% to 15% of them seen just once. Sequences were obtained from blood, either unsorted or a sorted T cell fraction (not recorded which). Every receptor here comes from a male donor with ankylosing spondylitis.

The J gene is TRBJ1-1, the V gene TRBV6-5; 8 nucleotides agree with TRBD1. V gave up 2 bases and J gave up 2 bases; unmatched junction bases: 10. Germline V CDR1 and CDR2: MNHEY, SVGAGI. CDR3 length: 17 amino acids. CDR3 nucleotides: TGTGCCAGCAGTTACACCAACTCCGGGACAGGAAACACTGAAGCTTTCTTT. This encodes CASSYTNSGTGNTEAFF.

The chain has TRBV20-1 and TRBJ2-4, with 12 bases fitting TRBD1. The CDR3 loop spans 17 amino acids. Germline V CDR1 and CDR2: DFQATT, SNEGSKA (reference sequence). The V gene end was trimmed by 4 bases and the J gene end by 1 base; junction bases not matched to a gene: 8. The CDR3 nucleotides read TGCAGTGCTAATCGGGACAGGGGGCATCTGGCCAAAAACATTCAGTACTTC. Amino acid sequence: CSANRDRGHLAKNIQYF.

This clonotype has a count of ten or more. The V and J genes are TRBV6-4 and TRBJ1-1, with TRBD1 matching 7 bases. Germline CDR1 MRHNA, CDR2 SNTAGT. Germline trimming cut 5 bases from V and 0 bases from J; bases unmatched to any gene: 6. The CDR3 covers 15 residues. The CDR3: CASSSTGALNTEAFF. CDR3 nucleotides: TGTGCCAGCAGTTCAACAGGGGCCTTGAACACTGAAGCTTTCTTT.

A few counts support this clonotype. The V gene is TRBV20-1, the J gene TRBJ2-1; perhaps TRBD1 as D (6 bases). V was pared by 0 bases and J by 0 bases, with 12 bases between. The germline CDR1 and CDR2 sequences are DFQATT and SNEGSKA (reference sequence). CDR3 length equals 16 residues. The CDR3 bases are TGCAGTGCTAGAGATACAACAGGGCTCTCCTACAATGAGCAGTTCTTC. Protein product: CSARDTTGLSYNEQFF.

This clonotype came up many times. V and J are TRBV9 and TRBJ1-2, with D hard to call. Trimming took off 4 bases at V and 5 bases at J, with 9 bases between the two ends. Germline CDR1 SGDLS, CDR2 YYNGEE. The CDR3 is 12 residues long. The CDR3, as DNA: TGTGCCAGCAGCCCCGGGATATATGGCTACACCTTC. Its protein product is CASSPGIYGYTF.

This clonotype was seen repeatedly, ten times or more. This chain joins TRBV24-1 and TRBJ2-3; D is unresolved. Germline values: CDR1 KGHDR, CDR2 SFDVKD. V was trimmed by 5 bases and J by 1 base, leaving 9 bases between them. CDR3 length: 14 residues. CDR3 nucleotides: TGTGCCACCAGTGGGAGACCCGGCACAGATACGCAGTATTTT. Translation: CATSGRPGTDTQYF.

This clonotype was detected only once. V usage is TRBV18 and J usage is TRBJ1-1; maybe TRBD1 (6 bases). The CDR3 length is 16 residues. Trimming took off 3 bases at V and 5 bases at J, with 19 bases between the two ends. Per the germline V gene, CDR1 is KGHSH and CDR2 is LQKENI. The chain's CDR3 is CASSPTTSGGGTEAFF. The DNA of the CDR3 is TGTGCCAGCTCACCGACGACCTCTGGGGGCGGGACTGAAGCTTTCTTT.

V gene TRBV7-9 combines with J gene TRBJ2-5; D not certain. Deletions cut 2 bases from V and 2 bases from J, with 15 bases between. This CDR3 comprises 16 residues. Germline CDR1 and CDR2: SEHNR and FQNEAQ (reference sequence). CDR3 nucleotides: TGTGCCAGCAGCTTAAGGCCCGCCGTCACTCAAGAGACCCAGTACTTC. Amino acid sequence: CASSLRPAVTQETQYF. The entire variable domain, with the rest obtained from reference TRBV7-9 and TRBJ2-5, is as follows: DTGVSQNPRHKITKRGQNVTFRCDPISEHNRLYWYRQTLGQGPEFLTYFQNEAQLEKSRLLSDRFSAERPKGSFSTLEIQRTEQGDSAMYLCASSLRPAVTQETQYFGPGTRLLVL.

V is TRBV7-9 and J is TRBJ2-7, with D possibly being TRBD1 (6 bases). V lost 5 bases to trimming and J lost 4 bases, with 15 bases between them. This CDR3 region has 14 residues. Germline lookup yields CDR1 SEHNR and CDR2 FQNEAQ (reference sequence). CDR3 loop: CASSRKPGQYEQYF. The CDR3 DNA sequence: TGTGCCAGCAGCCGCAAACCCGGACAGTACGAGCAGTACTTC.

V gene TRBV5-1 combines with J gene TRBJ2-3, with D perhaps matching TRBD2 (6 bases). The CDR3 has 17 amino acids. Germline CDR1 SGHRS, CDR2 YFSETQ. Trimming stripped 4 bases from V and 2 bases from J, with 20 bases between. The CDR3: CASSLRGRSLSTDTQYF. In nucleotides, the CDR3 is TGCGCCAGCAGCCTTCGGGGGAGGAGTTTGTCCACAGATACGCAGTATTTT.